The rows below give T cell receptor beta chains drawn from one sample of a study of blood T cells in healthy people across ages. TCRdb redid the calling of the 5' RACE reads with MiXCR, one entry per CDR3 protein. This table has approximately 1,000,000 distinct CDR3 sequences, 40% to 50% appearing once. Sequencing input: blood. The receptors here all came from a woman aged 55 to 70 in good health. Both conserved end residues are part of each CDR3. A D gene is named only where the DNA matches it firmly. Rows may omit the clone size; those that give it use once, few, many or a size class.

len,v_gene,j_gene,abundance,d_gene,CDR3nt,CDR3aa
12,TRBV20-1,TRBJ2-6,few,.,TGCAGTGCTAGAGACGGGGCCAACGTCCTGACTTTC,CSARDGANVLTF
16,TRBV7-8,TRBJ2-1,.,TRBD2,TGTGCCAGCAGCCAATCGGCAGCGGGAGGAAACAATGAGCAGTTCTTC,CASSQSAAGGNNEQFF
13,TRBV11-2,TRBJ1-5,few,.,TGTGCCAGCAGCTTATCCACTTTGCAGCCCCAGCATTTT,CASSLSTLQPQHF
18,TRBV27,TRBJ2-7,once,.,TGTGCCAGCAGTTCCCCAAGTACACGAGGGGGTCAATTCTACGAGCAGTACTTC,CASSSPSTRGGQFYEQYF
15,TRBV7-2,TRBJ1-2,few,TRBD1,TGTGCCAGCAGCTTAGCGGGGGACAGGTTGAGAGGCTACACCTTC,CASSLAGDRLRGYTF
17,TRBV20-1,TRBJ1-6,.,.,TGCAGTGCTAGAGATAGTCGGGCCGGCGACTATAATTCACCCCTCCACTTT,CSARDSRAGDYNSPLHF
16,TRBV3-1,TRBJ2-7,.,TRBD2,TGTGCCAGCAGCCCCGCCCCGGGACTAGCGTTATACGAGCAGTACTTC,CASSPAPGLALYEQYF
17,TRBV9,TRBJ2-1,few,TRBD2,TGTGCCAGCAGCCCTTTCGGGAGGGCTAGCGGATACAATGAGCAGTTCTTC,CASSPFGRASGYNEQFF
13,TRBV11-2,TRBJ2-3,.,TRBD2,TGTGCCAGCAGGGCGGGAGGCGGGAATACGCAGTATTTT,CASRAGGGNTQYF
14,TRBV28,TRBJ2-1,.,.,TGTGCCAGCAATTCACAGGGCCACTACGACGGGCAGTTCTTC,CASNSQGHYDGQFF
14,TRBV2,TRBJ2-6,many,.,TGTGCCAGCGAGGGAGGCTCTGGGGCCAACGTCCTGACTTTC,CASEGGSGANVLTF
16,TRBV27,TRBJ2-1,few,TRBD2,TGTGCCAGCAGTTTAATCACTAGCGGTCCCCCTGATGAGCAGTTCTTC,CASSLITSGPPDEQFF
14,TRBV24-1,TRBJ1-2,.,.,TGTGCCACCAGTGATTCAAACGTCGCCTTCGGCTACACCTTC,CATSDSNVAFGYTF
14,TRBV5-1,TRBJ2-1,.,TRBD1,TGCGCCAGCAGACGGCGGGACAGGGTTAATGAGCAGTTCTTC,CASRRRDRVNEQFF
12,TRBV12-3/TRBV12-4,TRBJ1-1,few,.,TGTGCCAGCAGTTTGGTGGACACTGAAGCTTTCTTT,CASSLVDTEAFF
13,TRBV10-2,TRBJ2-1,few,.,TGCGCCAGCAGTGTAAACCCAACTAATGAGCAGTTCTTC,CASSVNPTNEQFF
14,TRBV6-2/TRBV6-3,TRBJ1-5,.,.,TGTGCCAGCAGTGACGGGGGGGCAAGTCAGCCCCAGCATTTT,CASSDGGASQPQHF
16,TRBV6-5,TRBJ2-7,.,TRBD2,TGTGCCAGCATGGGGAAATTCGGGCTAGCGGGCTACGAGCAGTACTTC,CASMGKFGLAGYEQYF
18,TRBV6-2/TRBV6-3,TRBJ2-5,few,TRBD2,TGTGCCAGCAGTTTCCAACTTCGGGCGGGAGGTCGGCAAGAGACCCAGTACTTC,CASSFQLRAGGRQETQYF
16,TRBV3-1,TRBJ2-7,.,.,TGTGCCAGCAGCCAAGAGCGTGGCGAGAGGAGGTACGAGCAGTACTTC,CASSQERGERRYEQYF
15,TRBV18,TRBJ2-7,.,TRBD2,TGTGCCAGCTCTCCTTCGGGACTAGCGTACTACGAGCAGTACTTC,CASSPSGLAYYEQYF
12,TRBV10-3,TRBJ2-7,.,.,TGTGCCATCAGTGAAATAGGGTTCGAGCAGTACTTC,CAISEIGFEQYF
17,TRBV27,TRBJ2-7,once,TRBD2,TGTGCCAGCACGCGGACTAGCGGGAGGCAATTGGTAAGCGAGCAGTACTTC,CASTRTSGRQLVSEQYF
14,TRBV10-3,TRBJ1-1,.,TRBD1,TGTGCCATCAGGGGACAGGGGTCCAACACTGAAGCTTTCTTT,CAIRGQGSNTEAFF
17,TRBV7-9,TRBJ2-1,many,TRBD2,TGTGCCAGCAGCTTACTCTCACGACTAGCGGGAGACAATGAGCAGTTCTTC,CASSLLSRLAGDNEQFF
15,TRBV7-3,TRBJ2-7,.,TRBD2,TGTGCCAGCAGCCTTCACCGGGGGGGGTCCTACGAGCAGTACTTC,CASSLHRGGSYEQYF
16,TRBV7-8,TRBJ2-7,few,TRBD2,TGTGCCAGCAGCTTCGGACTAGCGGGAGTCGGATACGAGCAGTACTTC,CASSFGLAGVGYEQYF
15,TRBV28,TRBJ2-7,few,TRBD1,TGTGCCAGCAGTCGCCAGGGACAGGGGTTTTACGAGCAGTACTTC,CASSRQGQGFYEQYF
15,TRBV6-2/TRBV6-3,TRBJ1-4,.,.,TGTGCCAGCAGTTACGCCGGTGCAACTAATGAAAAACTGTTTTTT,CASSYAGATNEKLFF
17,TRBV5-5,TRBJ2-3,.,TRBD1,TGTGCCAGCAGCTTGGTTGGGACAGGGGGCTTGAAAGATACGCAGTATTTT,CASSLVGTGGLKDTQYF
16,TRBV28,TRBJ2-1,.,.,TGTGCCAGCAGCGCAAGGGACACCCGCTCCTACAATGAGCAGTTCTTC,CASSARDTRSYNEQFF
15,TRBV25-1,TRBJ1-2,.,.,TGTGCCAGCAGCCCGCCAGGGGTGGGTAACTATGGCTACACCTTC,CASSPPGVGNYGYTF
14,TRBV24-1,TRBJ2-7,once,TRBD2,TGTGCCACCGCCGTGGGAGGGCCCATGAATGAGCAGTACTTC,CATAVGGPMNEQYF
14,TRBV24-1,TRBJ2-2,once,.,TGTGCCACCAGTACCGCTACGAACACCGGGGAGCTGTTTTTT,CATSTATNTGELFF
15,TRBV5-1,TRBJ2-5,.,.,TGCGCCAGCAGCTTGGTATGGGGGATCCAAGAGACCCAGTACTTC,CASSLVWGIQETQYF
16,TRBV2,TRBJ2-6,.,.,TGTGCCAACAGTAGTGGCGCAGGTGTGGGGGCCAACGTCCTGACTTTC,CANSSGAGVGANVLTF
15,TRBV4-2,TRBJ1-1,.,TRBD1,TGTGCCAGCAGCCAAGAAAGGGACAGTTACACTGAAGCTTTCTTT,CASSQERDSYTEAFF
14,TRBV11-2,TRBJ1-2,.,.,TGTGCCAGCAGCTTAGGTGCAGGGGTCTATGGCTACACCTTC,CASSLGAGVYGYTF
14,TRBV5-1,TRBJ2-7,.,.,TGCGCCAGCAGCCTGGGAGGAACCTCCCACGAGCAGTACTTC,CASSLGGTSHEQYF
14,TRBV9,TRBJ2-1,many,.,TGTGCCAGCAGCGTAAATCGGAGAGACAATGAGCAGTTCTTC,CASSVNRRDNEQFF
12,TRBV29-1,TRBJ2-5,.,.,TGCAGCGGCTGGGACCGCGGTATGGAGCAGTACTTC,CSGWDRGMEQYF
15,TRBV19,TRBJ2-1,.,.,TGTGCCAGTAGTACAGGGTCCCCATTTCACAATGAGCAGTTCTTC,CASSTGSPFHNEQFF
18,TRBV15,TRBJ2-7,few,TRBD2,TGTGCCACCAGCAGAGAACGGGCGGGAGGCTCACCTCCCTACGAGCAGTACTTC,CATSRERAGGSPPYEQYF
12,TRBV7-2,TRBJ2-3,.,.,TGTGCCAGCAGCCTTGACTGGGATACGCAGTATTTT,CASSLDWDTQYF
13,TRBV6-2/TRBV6-3,TRBJ2-5,few,.,TGTGCCAGCAGAATGGGGAAACAAGAGACCCAGTACTTC,CASRMGKQETQYF
15,TRBV14,TRBJ2-7,.,TRBD1,TGTGCCAGCAGCCAAGGCCCCCGGACAGGGGACGAGCAGTACTTC,CASSQGPRTGDEQYF
15,TRBV7-2,TRBJ2-3,.,TRBD2,TGTGCCAGCAGCCTGAGCGGGGGACGCATAGATACGCAGTATTTT,CASSLSGGRIDTQYF
13,TRBV5-1,TRBJ2-5,.,.,TGCGCCAGGAGGGGACTGACCCTGCGTGAGCAGTACTTC,CARRGLTLREQYF
16,TRBV24-1,TRBJ1-2,few,TRBD1,TGTGCCACCAGTGATCTGGGACAGCTTCTCTTGGATGGCTACACCTTC,CATSDLGQLLLDGYTF
18,TRBV29-1,TRBJ2-4,.,.,TGCAGCGTTGAAGGGCGACCGGAGGGTGATTCTGGCAAAAACATTCAGTACTTC,CSVEGRPEGDSGKNIQYF
12,TRBV4-2,TRBJ2-5,.,TRBD1,TGTGCCAGCAGCCACGGGACAGGGGAGCAGTACTTC,CASSHGTGEQYF
16,TRBV18,TRBJ2-3,.,.,TGTGCCAGCTCACCACTTGAGCTAGGGGGCACAGATACGCAGTATTTT,CASSPLELGGTDTQYF
15,TRBV20-1,TRBJ2-7,.,TRBD2,TGCAGTGCCACCTCGGCGGGAGGACCCTCCTACGAGCAGTACTTC,CSATSAGGPSYEQYF
15,TRBV11-2,TRBJ2-1,few,TRBD2,TGTGCCAGCAGCTTATCCCGGGGGGGCGGCAATGAGCAGTTCTTC,CASSLSRGGGNEQFF
14,TRBV20-1,TRBJ2-4,.,.,TGCAGTGCCAGAGATATCCGGGAGCATGACATTCAGTACTTC,CSARDIREHDIQYF
14,TRBV12-3/TRBV12-4,TRBJ1-1,.,.,TGTGCCAGCAGTCCAGGGGCGGGTAACACTGAAGCTTTCTTT,CASSPGAGNTEAFF
14,TRBV11-2,TRBJ2-1,.,TRBD1,TGTGCCAGCAGCTTGTCAGGGGGCGTAGATGAGCAGTTCTTC,CASSLSGGVDEQFF
14,TRBV27,TRBJ1-6,.,TRBD1,TGTGCCAGCGGGACGGACAGGGCAGGTTCACCCCCCCACTTT,CASGTDRAGSPPHF
18,TRBV7-7,TRBJ2-3,.,.,TGTGCCAGCAGCTCCCAGGGTAAGCAGGGGCGAGGCACAGATACGCAGTATTTT,CASSSQGKQGRGTDTQYF
14,TRBV21-1,TRBJ1-2,.,.,TGTGCCAGCAGCAAAGTTCCTCAGGGGGATGGCTACACCTTC,CASSKVPQGDGYTF